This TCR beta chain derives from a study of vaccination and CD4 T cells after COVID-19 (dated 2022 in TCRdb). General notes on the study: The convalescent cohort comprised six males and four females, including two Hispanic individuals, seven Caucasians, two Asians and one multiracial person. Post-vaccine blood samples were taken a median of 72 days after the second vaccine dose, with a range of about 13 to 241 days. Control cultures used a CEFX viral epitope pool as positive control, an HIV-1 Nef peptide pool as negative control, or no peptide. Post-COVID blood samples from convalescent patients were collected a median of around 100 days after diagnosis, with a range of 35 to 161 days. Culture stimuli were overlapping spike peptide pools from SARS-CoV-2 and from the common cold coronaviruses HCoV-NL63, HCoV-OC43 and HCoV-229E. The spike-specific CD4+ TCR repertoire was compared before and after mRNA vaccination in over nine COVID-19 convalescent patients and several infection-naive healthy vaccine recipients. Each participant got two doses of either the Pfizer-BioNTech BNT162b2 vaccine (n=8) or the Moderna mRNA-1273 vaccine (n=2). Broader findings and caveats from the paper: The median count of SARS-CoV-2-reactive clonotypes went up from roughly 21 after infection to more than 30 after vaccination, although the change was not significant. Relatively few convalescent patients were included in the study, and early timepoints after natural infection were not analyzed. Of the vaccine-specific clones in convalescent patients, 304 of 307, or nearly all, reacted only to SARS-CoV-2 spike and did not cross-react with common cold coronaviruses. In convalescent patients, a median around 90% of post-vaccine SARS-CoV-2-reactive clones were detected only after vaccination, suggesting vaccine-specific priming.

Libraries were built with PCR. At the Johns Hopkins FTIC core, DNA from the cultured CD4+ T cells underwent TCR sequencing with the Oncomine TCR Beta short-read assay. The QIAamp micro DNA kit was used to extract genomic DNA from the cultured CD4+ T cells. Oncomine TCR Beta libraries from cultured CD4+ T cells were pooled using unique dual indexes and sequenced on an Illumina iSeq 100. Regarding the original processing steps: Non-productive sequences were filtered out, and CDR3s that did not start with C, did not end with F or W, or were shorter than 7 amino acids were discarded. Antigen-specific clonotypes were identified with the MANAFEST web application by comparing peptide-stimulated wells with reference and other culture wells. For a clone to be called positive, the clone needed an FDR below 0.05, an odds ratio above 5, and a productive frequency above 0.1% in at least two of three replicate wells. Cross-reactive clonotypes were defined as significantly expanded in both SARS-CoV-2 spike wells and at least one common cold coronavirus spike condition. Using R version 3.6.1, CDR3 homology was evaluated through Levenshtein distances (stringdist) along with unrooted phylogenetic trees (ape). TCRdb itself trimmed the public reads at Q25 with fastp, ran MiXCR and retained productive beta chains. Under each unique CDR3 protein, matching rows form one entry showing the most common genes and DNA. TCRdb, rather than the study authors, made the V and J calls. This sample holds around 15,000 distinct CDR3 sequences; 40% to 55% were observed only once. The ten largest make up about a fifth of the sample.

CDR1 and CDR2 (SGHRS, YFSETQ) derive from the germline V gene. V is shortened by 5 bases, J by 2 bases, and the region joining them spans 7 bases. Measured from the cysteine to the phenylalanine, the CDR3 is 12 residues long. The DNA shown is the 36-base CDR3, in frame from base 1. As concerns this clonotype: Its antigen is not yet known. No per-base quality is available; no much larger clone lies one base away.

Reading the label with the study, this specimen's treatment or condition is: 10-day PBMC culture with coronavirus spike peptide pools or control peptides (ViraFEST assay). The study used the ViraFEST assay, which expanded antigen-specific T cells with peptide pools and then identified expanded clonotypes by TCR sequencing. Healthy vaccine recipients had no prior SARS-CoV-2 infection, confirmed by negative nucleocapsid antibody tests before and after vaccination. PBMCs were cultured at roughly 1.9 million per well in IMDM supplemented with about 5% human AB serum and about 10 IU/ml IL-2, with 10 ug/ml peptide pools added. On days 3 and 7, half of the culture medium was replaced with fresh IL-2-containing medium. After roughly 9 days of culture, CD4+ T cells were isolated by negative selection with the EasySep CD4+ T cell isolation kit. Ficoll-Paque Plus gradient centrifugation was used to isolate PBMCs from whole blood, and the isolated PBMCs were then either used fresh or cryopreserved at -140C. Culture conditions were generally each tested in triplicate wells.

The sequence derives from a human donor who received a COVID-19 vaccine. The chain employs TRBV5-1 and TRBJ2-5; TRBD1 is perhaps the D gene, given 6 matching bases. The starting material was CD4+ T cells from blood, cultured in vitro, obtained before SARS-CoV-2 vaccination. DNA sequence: TGCGCCAGCAGAGGACAGCAAGAGACCCAGTACTTC. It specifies CASRGQQETQYF. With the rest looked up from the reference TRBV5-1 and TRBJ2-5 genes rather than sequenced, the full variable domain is KAGVTQTPRYLIKTRGQQVTLSCSPISGHRSVSWYQQTPGQGLQFLFEYFSETQRNKGNFPGRFSGRQFSNSRSEMNVSTLELGDSALYLCASRGQQETQYFGPGTRLLVL.